This TCR beta chain appears in the sequencing data of a study of T cells in Graves' hyperthyroidism and ophthalmopathy. This clonotype was seen ten or more times. This CDR3 spans 14 amino acids. Germline-derived CDR1 and CDR2 are SGHDT and YYEEEE. Trimming removed 5 bases at V and 9 bases at J, with 17 bases between. Amplified TCR beta CDR3 regions came from RNA transcripts. HTBI primers were employed in a first-round RT-PCR of the TCR CDR3. A single record per CDR3 protein comes from TCRdb applying MiXCR to the multiplex PCR reads. The data contain some 24,000 distinct CDR3 sequences, approximately 49% of them seen just once; the ten biggest clones take up around 23%.

The source of this sequence is a woman in her 40s with Graves' hyperthyroidism that later progressed to Graves' ophthalmopathy. The chain is built from TRBV5-6 and TRBJ2-2; TRBD2 is a possible D gene (6 bases). The specimen sequenced was blood. Here the CDR3 reads CASREVTGDRELFF. The CDR3 bases are TGTGCCAGCAGGGAGGTTACGGGAGACCGGGAGCTGTTTTTT.